These 15 T cell receptor beta chains came from one sample sequenced in a study of shared clonotypes between healthy human individuals. TCRdb's copy holds only in-frame clones and misses some; the assay was immunoSEQ multiplex PCR. The sample yields about 2.5 million clones, 85% to 95% seen once. The specimen sequenced was naive CD4+ T cells from PBMCs. Specified subset: CD45RA+ positively selected. The source is a man aged 18-30 years in good health. Some clones in this sample may be carry-over from other donors' samples.

V and J are TRBV11-3 and TRBJ2-5; D is undetermined. The CDR3 sequence is 14 residues long. Germline assignment: CDR1 SGHNT and CDR2 YENEEA. V lost 4 bases and J lost 5, with 14 bases in between. The CDR3 coding sequence is TGTGCCAGCAGCTCCGGTAGACACCGCGAGACCCAGTACTTC. Protein sequence: CASSSGRHRETQYF.

The chain has TRBV10-1 and TRBJ1-2; D unclear. With 5 bases removed from V and 2 bases from J, the gap between germline ends came to 9 bases. The CDR3 sequence is 13 residues long. The germline V gene has CDR1 WNHNN and CDR2 SYGVQD (reference sequence). CDR3 nucleotides: TGCGCCAGCAGTCCCAGTGGGAACTATGGCTACACCTTC. Translating it yields CASSPSGNYGYTF.

The gene calls are TRBV11-2 and TRBJ2-7; 7 bases are a match to TRBD2. This CDR3 contains 15 residues. The germline V gene encodes CDR1 SGHAT and CDR2 FQNNGV. V was pared by 4 bases and J by 0 bases, with 6 bases of the junction left unmatched. CDR3 sequence: CASSSLAVSSYEQYF. Here the CDR3 DNA reads TGTGCCAGCAGCTCCCTAGCGGTGAGCTCCTACGAGCAGTACTTC.

The rearrangement uses TRBV19 and TRBJ2-3; tentatively, D is TRBD1 or TRBD2 (6 bases each). CDR1 is LNHDA, CDR2 SQIVND, per germline (reference sequence). Trimming left V 7 bases short and J 3 bases short, with 14 bases between. CDR3 length equals 14 residues. CDR3 DNA sequence: TGTGCCAGTATTGGGGGGCAGTTGACAGATACGCAGTATTTT. Its translation is CASIGGQLTDTQYF. Full variable domain (outside the CDR3, taken from reference TRBV19 and TRBJ2-3): DGGITQSPKYLFRKEGQNVTLSCEQNLNHDAMYWYRQDPGQGLRLIYYSQIVNDFQKGDIAEGYSVSREKKESFPLTVTSAQKNPTAFYLCASIGGQLTDTQYFGPGTRLTVL.

The chain links TRBV5-1 to TRBJ2-1; 9 nucleotides align to TRBD2. J gave up 5 bases and V 5 bases, and 8 bases lay outside the gene matches. The length of the CDR3 is 15 residues. From germline, CDR1 is SGHRS and CDR2 YFSETQ. CDR3: CASRILLAGNNEQFF. CDR3 sequence (DNA): TGCGCCAGCAGAATATTGCTAGCGGGGAACAATGAGCAGTTCTTC.

This clone was observed a single time. J is TRBJ2-1 and V is TRBV11-2; 10 nucleotides line up with TRBD1. Germline assignment: CDR1 SGHAT and CDR2 FQNNGV. The J segment lost 5 bases and the V segment lost 0 bases, leaving 1 base of the junction unmatched. The CDR3 extends over 15 amino acids. The CDR3 nucleotides are TGTGCCAGCAGCTTAGACGGGACAGGGGACAATGAGCAGTTCTTC. Amino acids: CASSLDGTGDNEQFF.

The J gene is TRBJ2-1, the V gene TRBV6-6; D might be TRBD1 or TRBD2, each matching 5 bases. Germline V lookup: CDR1 MNHNY, CDR2 SVGAGI (reference sequence). This CDR3 spans 15 amino acids. V was clipped by 5 bases and J by 5 bases, with 16 bases between them. CDR3 DNA sequence: TGTGCCAGCAGTCCCTGGGGCGGGCCCAACAATGAGCAGTTCTTC. This translates into CASSPWGGPNNEQFF.

The chain uses TRBV5-4 and TRBJ2-5, with 9 positions matching TRBD1. Germline lookup yields CDR1 SGHNT and CDR2 YYREEE (reference sequence). Germline trimming cut 5 bases from V and 9 bases from J; bases unmatched to any gene: 14. There are 15 residues in the CDR3. The CDR3 protein is CASRLTGGPREAQYF. The CDR3 DNA reads as TGTGCCAGCAGACTAACAGGGGGCCCAAGAGAAGCCCAGTACTTC.

V and J are TRBV2 and TRBJ2-3; D is ambiguous. The CDR3 is 12 amino acids. Germline V gene lookup returns CDR1 SNHLY and CDR2 FYNNEI. Trimming left V 6 bases short and J 4 bases short, with 8 bases between. The CDR3 here is CASSITADTQYF. For the CDR3, the DNA is TGTGCCAGCAGCATAACAGCAGATACGCAGTATTTT.

J is TRBJ2-3 and V is TRBV10-2, with a weak D call TRBD1 (6 bases). The germline gives CDR1 WSHSY, CDR2 SAAADI. V lost 3 bases and J 0 bases, leaving 10 bases between the germline ends. This CDR3 comprises 15 residues. CDR3: CASSDGQISTDTQYF. Written as DNA, the CDR3 is TGCGCCAGCAGTGACGGACAGATTAGCACAGATACGCAGTATTTT.

This clone occurred once. The chain links TRBV5-4 to TRBJ2-1; 8 bases are a match to TRBD2. CDR1 is SGHNT, CDR2 YYREEE, per germline (reference sequence). The junction had 9 bases not matched to a gene; V was cut back by 0 bases and J by 7 bases. CDR3 length: 16 amino acids. CDR3: CASSLGAAGGANEQFF. CDR3 coding DNA: TGTGCCAGCAGCTTGGGGGCGGCGGGAGGTGCGAATGAGCAGTTCTTC.

V is TRBV14 and J is TRBJ2-3; 8 positions match TRBD2. CDR1 is SGHDN and CDR2 is FVKESK in the germline V gene. With V trimmed by 3 bases and J by 4 bases, 6 bases remained unmatched. The CDR3 runs 15 residues. CDR3 bases: TGTGCCAGCAGCCAGGCCGGGAGGGCTCCAGATACGCAGTATTTT. Its translation: CASSQAGRAPDTQYF.

The V and J genes are TRBV27 and TRBJ2-5, with 9 positions matching TRBD2. TRBJ2-7 matches the DNA end more closely, so the J call is doubtful. Germline assignment: CDR1 MNHEY and CDR2 SMNVEV (reference sequence). CDR3 length: 15 residues. The CDR3 DNA reads as TGTGCCAGCAGTTTTAAGGCGGGAGGGACCTACGAGCAGTACTTC. Protein: CASSFKAGGTYEQYF.

The gene calls are TRBV25-1 and TRBJ1-2, with 7 bases identical to TRBD1. Trimming took 7 bases from V and 7 from J; bases not matched to a gene: 6. The CDR3 contains 12 residues. Germline V gene lookup returns CDR1 MGHDK and CDR2 SYGVNS. CDR3 coding DNA: TGTGCCAGCAATCGACAGGGAGGTGGCTACACCTTC. Protein sequence: CASNRQGGGYTF.

The chain carries TRBV19 and TRBJ2-3, with TRBD1 as a possible D gene (7 bases). Germline CDR1 LNHDA, CDR2 SQIVND (reference sequence). The CDR3 extends over 15 amino acids. Trimming stripped 1 base from V and 4 bases from J, with 12 bases between. For the CDR3, the DNA is TGTGCCAGTAGTATAGGACAGGGAGGAGCAGATACGCAGTATTTT. Translating gives CASSIGQGGADTQYF.